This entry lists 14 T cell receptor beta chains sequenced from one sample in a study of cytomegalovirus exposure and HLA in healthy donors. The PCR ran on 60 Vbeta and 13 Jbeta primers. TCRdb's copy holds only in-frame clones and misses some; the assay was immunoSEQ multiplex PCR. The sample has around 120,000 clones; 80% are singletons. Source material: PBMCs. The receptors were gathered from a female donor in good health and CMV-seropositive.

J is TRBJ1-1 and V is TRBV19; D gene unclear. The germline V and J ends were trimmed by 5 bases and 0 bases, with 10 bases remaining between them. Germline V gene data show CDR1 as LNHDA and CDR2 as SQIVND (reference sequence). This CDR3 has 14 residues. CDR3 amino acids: CASSLQTMNTEAFF. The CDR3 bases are TGTGCCAGTAGTTTACAGACTATGAACACTGAAGCTTTCTTT.

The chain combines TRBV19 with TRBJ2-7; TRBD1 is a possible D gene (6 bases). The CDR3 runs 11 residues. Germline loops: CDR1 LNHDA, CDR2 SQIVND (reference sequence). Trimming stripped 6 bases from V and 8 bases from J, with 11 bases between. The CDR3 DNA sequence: TGTGCCAGTAGAACAGGACAGAAGCAGTACTTC. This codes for CASRTGQKQYF. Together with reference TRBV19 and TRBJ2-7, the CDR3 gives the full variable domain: DGGITQSPKYLFRKEGQNVTLSCEQNLNHDAMYWYRQDPGQGLRLIYYSQIVNDFQKGDIAEGYSVSREKKESFPLTVTSAQKNPTAFYLCASRTGQKQYFGPGTRLTVT.

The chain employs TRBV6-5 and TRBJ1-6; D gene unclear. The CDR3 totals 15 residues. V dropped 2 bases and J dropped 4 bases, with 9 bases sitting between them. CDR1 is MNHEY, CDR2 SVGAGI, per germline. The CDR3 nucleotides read TGTGCCAGCAGTTACGTCGGGGATTATAATTCACCCCTCCACTTT. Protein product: CASSYVGDYNSPLHF.

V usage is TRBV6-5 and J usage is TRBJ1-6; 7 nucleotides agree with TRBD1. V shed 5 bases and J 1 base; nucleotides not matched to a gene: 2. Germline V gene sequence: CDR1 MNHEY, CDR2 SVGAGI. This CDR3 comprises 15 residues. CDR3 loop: CASSRQGSYNSPLHF. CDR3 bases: TGTGCCAGCAGTAGACAGGGTTCCTATAATTCACCCCTCCACTTT.

This chain's CDR3 is CASSVGRGSGHPGELFF. The CDR3 DNA is TGCGCCAGCAGTGTGGGACGGGGGTCAGGGCATCCCGGGGAGCTGTTTTTT. The J gene is TRBJ2-2, the V gene TRBV10-1, with D possibly being TRBD2 (6 bases). The CDR3 runs 17 residues. V lost 4 bases, J lost 6 bases, and 21 bases lay in between. CDR1 WNHNN and CDR2 SYGVQD come from the germline V gene (reference sequence).

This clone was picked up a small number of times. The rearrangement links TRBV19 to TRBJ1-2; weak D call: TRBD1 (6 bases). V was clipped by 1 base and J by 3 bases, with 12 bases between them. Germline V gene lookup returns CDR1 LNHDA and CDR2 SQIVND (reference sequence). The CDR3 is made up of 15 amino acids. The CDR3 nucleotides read TGTGCCAGTAGTATAGGGACAGCCCAATACTATGGCTACACCTTC. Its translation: CASSIGTAQYYGYTF. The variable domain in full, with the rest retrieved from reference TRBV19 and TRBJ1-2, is DGGITQSPKYLFRKEGQNVTLSCEQNLNHDAMYWYRQDPGQGLRLIYYSQIVNDFQKGDIAEGYSVSREKKESFPLTVTSAQKNPTAFYLCASSIGTAQYYGYTFGSGTRLTVV.

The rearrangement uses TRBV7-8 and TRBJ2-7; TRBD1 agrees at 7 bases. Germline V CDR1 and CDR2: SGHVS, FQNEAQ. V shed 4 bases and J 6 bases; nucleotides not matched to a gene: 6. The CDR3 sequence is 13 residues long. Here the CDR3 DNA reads TGTGCCAGCAGCTGGGACAGATTTAGCGAGCAGTACTTC. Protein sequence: CASSWDRFSEQYF.

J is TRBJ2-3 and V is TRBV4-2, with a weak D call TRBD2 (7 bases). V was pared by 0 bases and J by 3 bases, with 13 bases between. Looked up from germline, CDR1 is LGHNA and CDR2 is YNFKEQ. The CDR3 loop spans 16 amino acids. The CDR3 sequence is CASSQEGGGRTDTQYF. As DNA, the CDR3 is TGTGCCAGCAGCCAAGAAGGGGGGGGGCGAACAGATACGCAGTATTTT.

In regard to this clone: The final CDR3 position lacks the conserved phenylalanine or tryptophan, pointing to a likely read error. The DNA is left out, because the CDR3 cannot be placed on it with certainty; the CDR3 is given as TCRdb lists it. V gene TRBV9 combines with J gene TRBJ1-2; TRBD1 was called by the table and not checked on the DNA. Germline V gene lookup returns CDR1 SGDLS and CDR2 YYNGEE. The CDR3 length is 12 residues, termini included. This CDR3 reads CASSGPKTAYTI.

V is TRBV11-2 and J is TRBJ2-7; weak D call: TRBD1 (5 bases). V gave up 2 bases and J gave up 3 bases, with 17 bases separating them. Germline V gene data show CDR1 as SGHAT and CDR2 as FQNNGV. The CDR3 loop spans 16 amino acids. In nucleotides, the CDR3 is TGTGCCAGCAGCTTATTCAGCCAGGGAACTTACTACGAGCAGTACTTC. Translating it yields CASSLFSQGTYYEQYF.

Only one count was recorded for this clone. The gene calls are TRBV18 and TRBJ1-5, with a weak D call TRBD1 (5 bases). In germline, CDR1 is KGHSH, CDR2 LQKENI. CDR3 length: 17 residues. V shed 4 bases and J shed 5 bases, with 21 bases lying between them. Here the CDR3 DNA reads TGTGCCAGCTCACAAACTTACCCGACAGAGCGGGATCAGCCCCAGCATTTT. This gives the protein CASSQTYPTERDQPQHF.

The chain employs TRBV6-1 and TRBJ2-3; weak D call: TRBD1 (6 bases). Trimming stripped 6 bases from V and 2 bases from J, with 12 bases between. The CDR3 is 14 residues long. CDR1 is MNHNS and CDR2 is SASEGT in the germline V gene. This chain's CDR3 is CASSSRGITDTQYF. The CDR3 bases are TGTGCCAGCAGCAGCAGGGGAATCACAGATACGCAGTATTTT.

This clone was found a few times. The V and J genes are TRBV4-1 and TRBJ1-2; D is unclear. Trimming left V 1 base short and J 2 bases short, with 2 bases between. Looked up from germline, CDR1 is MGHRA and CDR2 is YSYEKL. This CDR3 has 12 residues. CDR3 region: CASSQANYGYTF. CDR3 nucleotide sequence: TGCGCCAGCAGCCAAGCAAACTATGGCTACACCTTC.

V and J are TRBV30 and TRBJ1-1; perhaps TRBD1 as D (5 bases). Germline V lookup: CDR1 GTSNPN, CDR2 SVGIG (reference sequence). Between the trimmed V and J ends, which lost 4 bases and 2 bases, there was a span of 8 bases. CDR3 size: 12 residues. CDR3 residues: CAWIDSNTEAFF. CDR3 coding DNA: TGTGCCTGGATCGACAGTAACACTGAAGCTTTCTTT.